Below, 4 T cell receptor beta chains from the same sample are listed, as sequenced in a study of T cell repertoires in cytomegalovirus infection. Via MiXCR, TCRdb re-called the reads, giving one row per CDR3 protein. Of fewer than 200,000 distinct CDR3 sequences listed, about 20% are singletons. Their specific antigens are unknown. The specimen comprised CD8+ T cells from cultured PBMCs, sampled from culture after CMV antigen stimulation. Receptor source: a human donor in good health (CMV status not recorded). Some clones in this sample may be carry-over from other donors' samples.

This clonotype was seen only a few times. The chain carries TRBV7-6 and TRBJ2-1; 7 positions agree with TRBD1. CDR3 length: 13 residues. CDR1 is SGHVS, CDR2 FNYEAQ, per germline. The V segment lost 5 bases and the J segment 4 bases; nucleotides outside the gene matches: 2. The CDR3 protein is CASSGGQYNEQFF. CDR3 coding DNA: TGTGCCAGCAGCGGGGGACAGTACAATGAGCAGTTCTTC.

This clonotype occurred a few times. The V call is TRBV6-5, the J call TRBJ1-2; D gene unclear. This CDR3 has 14 residues. Germline values: CDR1 MNHEY, CDR2 SVGAGI. With 2 bases removed from V and 1 base from J, the gap between germline ends came to 8 bases. The CDR3 nucleotides are TGTGCCAGCAGTTACCAGAGCAGTAACTATGGCTACACCTTC. Encoded protein: CASSYQSSNYGYTF.

The J gene is TRBJ2-7, the V gene TRBV7-2; D is possibly TRBD1 or TRBD2 (5 bases each). The ends were cut back, 5 bases at V and 2 bases at J, with 22 bases in the middle. The CDR3 extends over 17 amino acids. Germline V lookup: CDR1 SGHTA, CDR2 FQGNSA. Written as DNA, the CDR3 is TGTGCCAGCAGCCAGGACCGGGGCAGCTCATACACCTACGAGCAGTACTTC. It codes for CASSQDRGSSYTYEQYF. Drawing the rest from reference TRBV7-2 and TRBJ2-7, the complete variable domain is GAGVSQSPSNKVTEKGKDVELRCDPISGHTALYWYRQSLGQGLEFLIYFQGNSAPDKSGLPSDRFSAERTGGSVSTLTIQRTQQEDSAVYLCASSQDRGSSYTYEQYFGPGTRLTVT.

This clonotype has more than one count but fewer than ten. The rearrangement links TRBV9 to TRBJ2-5, with 10 bases matching TRBD1. Per the germline V gene, CDR1 is SGDLS and CDR2 is YYNGEE. The CDR3 is 17 residues long. V was pared by 3 bases and J by 2 bases, with 10 bases of the junction left unmatched. CDR3 loop: CASSAGTGVPIQETQYF. The CDR3 DNA reads as TGTGCCAGCAGCGCCGGGACAGGGGTACCAATACAAGAGACCCAGTACTTC.